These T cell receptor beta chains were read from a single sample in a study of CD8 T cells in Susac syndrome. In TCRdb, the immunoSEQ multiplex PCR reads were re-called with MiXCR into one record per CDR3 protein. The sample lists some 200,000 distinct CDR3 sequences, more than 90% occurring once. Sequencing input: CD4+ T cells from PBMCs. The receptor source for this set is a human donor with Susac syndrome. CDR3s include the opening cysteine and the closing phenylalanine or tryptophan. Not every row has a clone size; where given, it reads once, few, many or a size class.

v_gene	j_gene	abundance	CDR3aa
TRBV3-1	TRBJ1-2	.	CASSQTGDYGYTF
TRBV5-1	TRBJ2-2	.	CASSLEVAGVAGELFF
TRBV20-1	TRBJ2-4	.	CSAPLWASGSILAKNIQYF
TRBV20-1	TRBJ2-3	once	CSAPSVASTDTQYF
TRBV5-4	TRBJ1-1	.	CASSSRRTANTEAFF
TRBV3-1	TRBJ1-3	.	CASARSPGPRASSGNTIYF
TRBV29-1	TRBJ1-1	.	CSVGDRRKNTEAFF
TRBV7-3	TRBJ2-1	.	CASSQTGVSYNEQFF
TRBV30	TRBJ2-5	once	CAWSDPAGGPPETQYF
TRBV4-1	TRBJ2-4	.	CASSQEPLAKNIQYF
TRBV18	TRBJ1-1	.	CASSPGGVNTEAFF
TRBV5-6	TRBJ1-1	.	CASSFGTGAEDTEAFF
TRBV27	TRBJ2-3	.	CASSSLGQGAQHTQYF
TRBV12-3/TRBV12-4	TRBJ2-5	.	CASSPPERLAGMTETQYF
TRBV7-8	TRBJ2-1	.	CASSPTVTRLAGGLEQFF
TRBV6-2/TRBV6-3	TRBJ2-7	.	CASSYRPARSYEQYF
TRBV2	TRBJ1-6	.	CASNRIGDYNSPLHF
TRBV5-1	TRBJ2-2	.	CASSSGASVNTGELFF
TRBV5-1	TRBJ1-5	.	CASSLEAGRDQPQHF
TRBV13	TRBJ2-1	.	CASSSGKRSYNEQFF
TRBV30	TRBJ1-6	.	CAWSGITSPLHF
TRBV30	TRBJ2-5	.	CAWTEGQVTRETQYF
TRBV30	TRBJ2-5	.	CAWSVLLQETQYF
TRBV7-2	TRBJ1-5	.	CASSLVGAMGNQPQHF
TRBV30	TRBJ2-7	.	CAWTRGGLYEQYF
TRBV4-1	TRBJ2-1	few	CASSLRLHEQFF
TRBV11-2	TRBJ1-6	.	CASSLDIGHSNVNSPLHF
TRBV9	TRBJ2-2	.	CASSRLAGGPGTVELFF
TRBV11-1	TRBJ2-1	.	CASSAVQGKSDNEQFF
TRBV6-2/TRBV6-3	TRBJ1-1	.	CASSYGELINTEAFF